This TCR beta chain was observed in a study of blood T cells in healthy people across ages. Overall study context: There was about one barcoded beta molecule captured by template switching per two T cells.

Regarding the study as a whole: More naive CD4+ cells and higher diversity marked long-lived donors relative to aged donors. Unknown donor CMV status possibly confounded expanded clonotype changes.

Turning to this clonotype: The antigen is not known.

Together with a sample-barcoded 5' primer, a J-beta primer mix was included in a second PCR lasting about 7 to 11 cycles. TCRdb re-derived calls from the 5' RACE reads in MiXCR, one entry per CDR3 protein. Of 650,000 to 1,000,000 distinct CDR3 sequences in the sample, about 37% were seen once. The CDR3 totals 18 residues. In germline, CDR1 is SGHRS, CDR2 YFSETQ. V was cut by 3 bases and J by 9 bases, with 25 bases left in between. The receptor comes from a man between 18 and 29 years old in good health. Input material: blood. The chain uses TRBV5-1 and TRBJ1-6; no definite D call. CDR3 in amino acids: CASSWGGIVQAKGSPLHF. CDR3 nucleotides: TGCGCCAGCAGCTGGGGTGGAATTGTGCAGGCGAAGGGTTCACCCCTCCACTTT.